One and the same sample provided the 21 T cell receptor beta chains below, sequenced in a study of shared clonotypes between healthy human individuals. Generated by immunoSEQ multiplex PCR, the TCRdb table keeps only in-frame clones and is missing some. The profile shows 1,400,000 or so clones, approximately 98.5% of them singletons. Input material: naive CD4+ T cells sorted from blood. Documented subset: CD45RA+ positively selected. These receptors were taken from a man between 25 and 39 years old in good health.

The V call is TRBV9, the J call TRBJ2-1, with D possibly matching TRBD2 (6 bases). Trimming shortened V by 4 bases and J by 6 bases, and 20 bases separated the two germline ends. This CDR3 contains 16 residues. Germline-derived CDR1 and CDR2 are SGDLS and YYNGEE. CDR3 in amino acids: CASSFQWRGRLNEQFF. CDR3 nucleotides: TGTGCCAGCAGCTTCCAGTGGAGGGGACGGCTCAATGAGCAGTTCTTC.

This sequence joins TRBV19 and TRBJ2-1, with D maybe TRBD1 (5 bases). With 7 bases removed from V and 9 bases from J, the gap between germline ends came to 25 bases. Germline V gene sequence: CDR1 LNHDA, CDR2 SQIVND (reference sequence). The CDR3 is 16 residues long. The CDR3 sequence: CASKETWGAGSGEQFF. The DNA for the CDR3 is TGTGCCAGTAAGGAGACGTGGGGCGCTGGTTCGGGTGAGCAGTTCTTC.

The CDR3 nucleotides read TGTGCCAGCTCACCACTCCCGGGGGCCCCTAGCAATCAGCCCCAGCATTTT. It translates to CASSPLPGAPSNQPQHF. The rearrangement links TRBV18 to TRBJ1-5, with a tentative D call TRBD1 (6 bases). V lost 1 base, J lost 0 bases, and 13 bases lay in between. The germline V gene has CDR1 KGHSH and CDR2 LQKENI. The CDR3 has 17 amino acids.

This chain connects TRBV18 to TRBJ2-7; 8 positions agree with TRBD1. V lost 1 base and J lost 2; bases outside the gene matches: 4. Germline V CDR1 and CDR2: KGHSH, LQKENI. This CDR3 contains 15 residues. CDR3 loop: CASSPQQGDTYEQYF. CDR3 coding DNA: TGTGCCAGCTCACCACAACAGGGGGACACCTACGAGCAGTACTTC. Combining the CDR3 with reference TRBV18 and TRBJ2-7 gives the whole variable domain NAGVMQNPRHLVRRRGQEARLRCSPMKGHSHVYWYRQLPEEGLKFMVYLQKENIIDESGMPKERFSAEFPKEGPSILRIQQVVRGDSAAYFCASSPQQGDTYEQYFGPGTRLTVT.

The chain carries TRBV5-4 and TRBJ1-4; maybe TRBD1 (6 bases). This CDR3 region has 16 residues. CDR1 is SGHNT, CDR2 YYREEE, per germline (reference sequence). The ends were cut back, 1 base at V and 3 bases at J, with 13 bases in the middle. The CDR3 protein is CASSLRLGASNEKLFF. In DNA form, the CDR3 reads TGTGCCAGCAGCTTGAGGCTGGGGGCCTCTAATGAAAAACTGTTTTTT.

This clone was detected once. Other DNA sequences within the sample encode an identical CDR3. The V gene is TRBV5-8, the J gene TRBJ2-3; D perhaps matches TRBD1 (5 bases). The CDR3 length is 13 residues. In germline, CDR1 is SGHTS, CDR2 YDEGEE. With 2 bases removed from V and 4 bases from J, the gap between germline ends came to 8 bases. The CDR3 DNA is TGTGCCAGCAGCTTAAGGGGCTCAGATACGCAGTATTTT. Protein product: CASSLRGSDTQYF.

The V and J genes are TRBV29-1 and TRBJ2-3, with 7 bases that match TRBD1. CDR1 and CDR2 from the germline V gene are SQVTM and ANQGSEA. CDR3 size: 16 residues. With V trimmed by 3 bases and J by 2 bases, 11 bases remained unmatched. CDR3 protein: CSVEHPDRIDTDTQYF. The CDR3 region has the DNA TGCAGCGTTGAGCACCCGGACAGGATAGACACAGATACGCAGTATTTT.

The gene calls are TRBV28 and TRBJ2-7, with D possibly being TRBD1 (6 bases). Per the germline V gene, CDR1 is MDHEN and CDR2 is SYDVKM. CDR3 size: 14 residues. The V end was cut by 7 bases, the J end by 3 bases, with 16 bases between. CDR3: CASTSTGTNYEQYF. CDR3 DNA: TGTGCCAGCACTTCAACCGGGACAAACTACGAGCAGTACTTC.

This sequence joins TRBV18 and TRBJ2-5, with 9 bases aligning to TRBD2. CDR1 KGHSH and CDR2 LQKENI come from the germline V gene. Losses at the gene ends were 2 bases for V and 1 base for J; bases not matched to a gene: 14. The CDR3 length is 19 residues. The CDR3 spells CASSPNSRLAGPPQETQYF. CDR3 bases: TGTGCCAGCTCACCAAATTCACGCCTAGCGGGACCTCCCCAAGAGACCCAGTACTTC.

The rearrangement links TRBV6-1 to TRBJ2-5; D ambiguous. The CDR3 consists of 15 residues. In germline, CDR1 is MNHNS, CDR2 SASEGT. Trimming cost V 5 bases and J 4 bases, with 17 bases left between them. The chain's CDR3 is CASSHPLIVPETQYF. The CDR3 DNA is TGTGCCAGCAGTCATCCACTGATCGTCCCAGAGACCCAGTACTTC.

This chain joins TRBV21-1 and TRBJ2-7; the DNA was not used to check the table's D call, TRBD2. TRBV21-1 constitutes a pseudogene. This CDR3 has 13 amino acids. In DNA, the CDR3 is TGTGCCAGCAGCCCCGGGAGGGGGTACGAGCAGTACTTC. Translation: CASSPGRGYEQYF.

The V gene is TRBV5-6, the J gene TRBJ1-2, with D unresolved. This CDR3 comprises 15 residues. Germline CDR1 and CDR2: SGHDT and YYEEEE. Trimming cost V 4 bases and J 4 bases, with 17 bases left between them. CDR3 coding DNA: TGTGCCAGCAGCGAACATCCGGCCACAACCTATGGCTACACCTTC. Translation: CASSEHPATTYGYTF.

CDR3 protein: CSTSILGLGTDTQYF. The CDR3 region has the DNA TGCAGCACCTCCATCTTGGGACTAGGAACAGATACGCAGTATTTT. The chain recombines TRBV29-1 with TRBJ2-3; TRBD2 matches 8 bases. CDR1 and CDR2 from the germline V gene are SQVTM and ANQGSEA. Trimming cost V 8 bases and J 3 bases; bases outside gene matches: 13. The CDR3 consists of 15 residues.

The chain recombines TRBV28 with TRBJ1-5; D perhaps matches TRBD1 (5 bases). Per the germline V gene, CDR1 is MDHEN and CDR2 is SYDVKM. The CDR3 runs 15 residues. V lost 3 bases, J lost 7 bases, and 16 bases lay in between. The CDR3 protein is CASSFPSRDHQPQHF. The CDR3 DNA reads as TGTGCCAGCAGTTTCCCTAGCCGGGACCACCAGCCCCAGCATTTT. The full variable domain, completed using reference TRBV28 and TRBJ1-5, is DVKVTQSSRYLVKRTGEKVFLECVQDMDHENMFWYRQDPGLGLRLIYFSYDVKMKEKGDIPEGYSVSREKKERFSLILESASTNQTSMYLCASSFPSRDHQPQHFGDGTRLSIL.

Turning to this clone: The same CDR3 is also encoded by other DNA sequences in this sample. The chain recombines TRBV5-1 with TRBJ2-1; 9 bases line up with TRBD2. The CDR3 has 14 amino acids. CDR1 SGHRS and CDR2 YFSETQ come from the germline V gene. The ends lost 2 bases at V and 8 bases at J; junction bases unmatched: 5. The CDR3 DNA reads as TGCGCCAGCAGCTTTAGCGGGAGCAACGATGAGCAGTTCTTC. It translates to CASSFSGSNDEQFF.

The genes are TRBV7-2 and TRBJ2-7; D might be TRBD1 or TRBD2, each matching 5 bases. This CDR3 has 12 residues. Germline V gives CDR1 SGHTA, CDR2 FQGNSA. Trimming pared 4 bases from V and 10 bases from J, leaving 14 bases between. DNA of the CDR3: TGTGCCAGCAGCTCGGGGACCGGGTTACAGTACTTC. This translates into CASSSGTGLQYF. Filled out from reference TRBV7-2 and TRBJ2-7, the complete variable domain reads GAGVSQSPSNKVTEKGKDVELRCDPISGHTALYWYRQSLGQGLEFLIYFQGNSAPDKSGLPSDRFSAERTGGSVSTLTIQRTQQEDSAVYLCASSSGTGLQYFGPGTRLTVT.

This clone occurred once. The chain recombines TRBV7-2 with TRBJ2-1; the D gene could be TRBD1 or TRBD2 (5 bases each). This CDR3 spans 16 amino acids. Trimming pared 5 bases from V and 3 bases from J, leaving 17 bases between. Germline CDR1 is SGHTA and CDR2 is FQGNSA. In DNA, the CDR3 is TGTGCCAGCAGCCCCGGGACGATTCCGGGCTACAATGAGCAGTTCTTC. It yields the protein CASSPGTIPGYNEQFF.

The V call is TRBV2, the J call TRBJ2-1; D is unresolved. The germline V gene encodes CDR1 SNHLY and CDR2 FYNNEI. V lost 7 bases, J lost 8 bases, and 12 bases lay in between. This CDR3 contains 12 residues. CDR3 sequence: CASTEFAHEQFF. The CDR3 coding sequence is TGTGCCAGCACCGAGTTTGCCCATGAGCAGTTCTTC.

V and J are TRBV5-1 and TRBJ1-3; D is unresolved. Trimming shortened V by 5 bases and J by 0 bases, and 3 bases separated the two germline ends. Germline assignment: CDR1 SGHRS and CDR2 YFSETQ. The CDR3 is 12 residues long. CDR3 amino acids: CASRSSGNTIYF. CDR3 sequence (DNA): TGCGCCAGCAGGAGCTCTGGAAACACCATATATTTT.

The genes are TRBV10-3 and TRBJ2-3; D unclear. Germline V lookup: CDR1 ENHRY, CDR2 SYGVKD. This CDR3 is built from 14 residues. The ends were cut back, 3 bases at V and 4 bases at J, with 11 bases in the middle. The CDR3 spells CAISETIWADTQYF. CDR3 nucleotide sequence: TGTGCCATCAGTGAAACAATCTGGGCAGATACGCAGTATTTT.

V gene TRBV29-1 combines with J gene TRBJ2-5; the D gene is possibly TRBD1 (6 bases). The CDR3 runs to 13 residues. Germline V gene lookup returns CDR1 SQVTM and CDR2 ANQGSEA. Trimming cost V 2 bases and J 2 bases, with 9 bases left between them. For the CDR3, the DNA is TGCAGCGTTGAATATAGGGGGCAAGAGACCCAGTACTTC. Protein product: CSVEYRGQETQYF.